This TCR beta chain was found in a study of cytomegalovirus exposure and HLA in healthy donors. The PCR had 60 Vbeta and 13 Jbeta primers. Generated by immunoSEQ multiplex PCR, the TCRdb table keeps only in-frame clones and is missing some. The sample yields roughly 92,000 clones, 81% seen once. Per germline, CDR1 SEHNR and CDR2 FQNEAQ (reference sequence). The junction had 1 base not matched to a gene; V was cut back by 4 bases and J by 2 bases. There are 14 residues in the CDR3. The material sequenced was PBMCs. The chain carries TRBV7-9 and TRBJ2-3; 9 bases line up with TRBD1. The receptor was isolated from a woman in her 70s in good health and CMV-seropositive. CDR3: CASSSQGATDTQYF. The CDR3 DNA reads TGTGCCAGCAGCTCACAGGGGGCCACAGATACGCAGTATTTT.